Sequencing of this T cell receptor (beta chain) was carried out in a study of shared clonotypes between healthy human individuals. V gave up 3 bases and J gave up 8 bases, with 32 bases separating them. This CDR3 has 19 amino acids. Germline V gene lookup returns CDR1 GTSNPN and CDR2 SVGIG (reference sequence). This clone was detected once. The method was immunoSEQ multiplex PCR; TCRdb's version includes in-frame clones alone and lacks a portion of them. The sample carries roughly 2.4 million clones, more than 90% recorded once. This clonotype was obtained from a young man in good health. The sample comprised naive CD4+ T cells sorted from blood. This sample's subset: CD45RA+ positively selected. V and J are TRBV30 and TRBJ2-1; tentatively, D is TRBD1 (8 bases). Here the CDR3 reads CAWSETGQVLTGTNYEQFF. The CDR3 region has the DNA TGTGCCTGGAGCGAAACGGGACAGGTCCTGACCGGGACTAACTATGAGCAGTTCTTC.